This is a list of T cell receptor beta chains from one sample in a study of T-cell memory formation after mild COVID-19. MiXCR, run by TCRdb on the 5' RACE reads, gives a single entry per CDR3 protein. The table includes hundreds of thousands of distinct CDR3 sequences, roughly a sixth detected once. Specimen: PBMCs or a T cell subset sorted from them (not recorded which). These receptors all stem from an adult woman who had mild COVID-19 (a few samples of this study predate the infection). Cell type and time point are not known. The conserved cysteine and the conserved F or W are not part of the CDR3 here.

v_call	j_call	cdr3_aa
TRBV7-3	TRBJ2-3	ASSLTRGTDTQY
TRBV7-9	TRBJ1-1	ASSVSRFEVQNTEAF
TRBV3-1	TRBJ1-2	ASSQVGYYGYT
TRBV20-1	TRBJ2-1	SAREVAGGPYNEQF
TRBV12-3/TRBV12-4	TRBJ1-5	ASRRTGGAGSNQPQH
TRBV27	TRBJ2-7	ASSVTGVPYEQY
TRBV24-1	TRBJ2-1	ATAGTGAYNEQF
TRBV5-1	TRBJ1-5	ASSLAPRTGAYSNQPQH
TRBV6-5	TRBJ1-1	ASSYSRQGIEAF
TRBV11-1	TRBJ2-1	ASSLYLAGGHNEQF
TRBV7-3	TRBJ2-1	ASSAIAGGSLNEQF
TRBV4-2	TRBJ2-1	ASSQSGRISYNEQF
TRBV7-9	TRBJ2-7	ASSSTTGAKAPYEQY
TRBV27	TRBJ2-7	ASSLTGLAGGAGQY
TRBV7-2	TRBJ2-1	ASSLGSGRVTYNEQF
TRBV29-1	TRBJ1-2	SVGGTKNYGYT
TRBV15	TRBJ2-5	ATSEGGGPVGETQY
TRBV7-9	TRBJ2-7	ASSLVYEQY
TRBV6-5	TRBJ2-7	ASSPPGQGAMEQY